The T cell receptor beta chain under discussion was sequenced for a study of blood T cell repertoires in COVID-19. Study overall: COVID-19 samples from acute and convalescent phases originated in the United States, Italy and Spain. PBMCs, B-cell-depleted T cells, or T cells were the source of the cDNA or gDNA that made up the material.

V was pared by 4 bases and J by 8 bases, with 15 bases between. CDR1 and CDR2 from the germline V gene are SGHRS and YFSETQ. CDR3 length: 13 residues. How the authors handled the data: Reference gene primers were amplified, and this amplification served to estimate nucleated cell counts. Libraries were prepared by immunoSEQ multiplex PCR; TCRdb keeps only in-frame clonotypes and omits some of them. That table supplies the V and J calls and clone size; D and trimming were determined from the DNA. In the table there are about 70,000 clones, around 87% of which are singletons. Material for sequencing was peripheral blood. The gene calls are TRBV5-1 and TRBJ1-2; unclear D gene. This receptor was obtained from a man between 50 and 59 years old with active COVID-19. CDR3 nucleotides: TGCGCCAGCAGCGCGGCCCGGTTGGCGGGCTACACCTTC. Encoded protein: CASSAARLAGYTF.